These 10 T cell receptor beta chains came from one sample sequenced in a study of T-cell memory formation after mild COVID-19. TCRdb called the 5' RACE reads again in MiXCR, with one record for every CDR3 protein. The sample comprises around 100,000 distinct CDR3 sequences, 22% of which are singletons, and about 38% rests with the top ten. The specimen sequenced was PBMCs or a T cell subset sorted from them (not recorded which). The source is a man aged 18 to 29 who had mild COVID-19 (a few samples of this study predate the infection). Cell type and time point are not known.

This clonotype was seen only once. This rearrangement joins TRBV11-2 to TRBJ2-3, with 9 positions matching TRBD2. The CDR3 is 17 residues long. Trimming cost V 1 base and J 0 bases; bases outside gene matches: 5. Germline V gives CDR1 SGHAT, CDR2 FQNNGV. The CDR3 region has the DNA TGTGCCAGCAGCTTAGCGGTAGCGGGGGCCAGCACAGATACGCAGTATTTT. Translated, it gives CASSLAVAGASTDTQYF.

This clonotype was seen a few times. The chain links TRBV4-3 to TRBJ2-1; 8 positions match TRBD2. Trimming at V came to 4 bases and at J to 4 bases, leaving 12 bases not matched to a gene. Germline CDR1 reads LGHNA; CDR2 reads YSLEER. The CDR3 loop spans 17 amino acids. CDR3 nucleotide sequence: TGCGCCAGCAGCCCCGTTTATCGGGGGGGGGGGTACAATGAGCAGTTCTTC. Translating gives CASSPVYRGGGYNEQFF.

In its sample, this clonotype was seen a few times. The chain combines TRBV7-2 with TRBJ1-1; D remains ambiguous. Per germline, CDR1 SGHTA and CDR2 FQGNSA. Between the trimmed V and J ends, which lost 5 bases and 1 base, there was a span of 14 bases. CDR3 length equals 15 residues. CDR3 amino acids: CASSLSGTANTEAFF. CDR3 sequence (DNA): TGTGCCAGCAGCCTTTCAGGAACGGCGAACACTGAAGCTTTCTTT.

The genes are TRBV12-3 or TRBV12-4 and TRBJ2-2, with D possibly matching TRBD2 (6 bases). Trimming pared 4 bases from V and 10 bases from J, leaving 10 bases between. The CDR3 sequence is 12 residues long. CDR3 bases: TGTGCCAGCAGTTGGCGGGATGCGGAGCTGTTTTTT. Protein sequence: CASSWRDAELFF.

CDR3 loop: CASSWDNEEQFF. The CDR3 DNA reads TGTGCCAGCAGTTGGGACAACGAGGAGCAGTTCTTC. The chain combines TRBV12-3 or TRBV12-4 with TRBJ2-1; TRBD1 might be the D (6 bases). The CDR3 has 12 residues. Trimming cost V 4 bases and J 10 bases, with 11 bases left between them.

This chain joins TRBV7-6 and TRBJ2-3; no firm D call. The CDR3 loop spans 15 amino acids. Germline V gene lookup returns CDR1 SGHVS and CDR2 FNYEAQ. The V end lost 2 bases, the J end lost 6 bases, and 15 bases lay between the germline ends. The chain's CDR3 is CASSLYVMMGDTQYF. CDR3 nucleotide sequence: TGTGCCAGCAGCTTATATGTGATGATGGGGGATACGCAGTATTTT.

This clonotype showed up just a few times. The chain employs TRBV27 and TRBJ1-2; 10 positions match TRBD1. The germline gives CDR1 MNHEY, CDR2 SMNVEV (reference sequence). V lost 4 bases, J lost 5 bases, and 4 bases stayed unmatched. The CDR3 loop spans 14 amino acids. CDR3 amino acids: CASSSWTGGYGYTF. In DNA, the CDR3 is TGTGCCAGCAGTTCATGGACAGGGGGTTATGGCTACACCTTC.

This clonotype was counted only a few times. The chain combines TRBV6-1 with TRBJ2-7; TRBD2 matches at 7 bases. The CDR3 loop spans 16 amino acids. Per the germline V gene, CDR1 is MNHNS and CDR2 is SASEGT. V lost 7 bases and J lost 4; bases outside the gene matches: 16. The CDR3 here is CASIVWGRVGEYEQYF. Here the CDR3 DNA reads TGTGCCAGCATAGTCTGGGGGAGGGTGGGGGAATACGAGCAGTACTTC.

The CDR3 DNA reads as TGTGCCAGTAGGGCTAGCGGGGGCCTCCTCACAGATACGCAGTATTTT. This gives the protein CASRASGGLLTDTQYF. The chain links TRBV7-9 to TRBJ2-3, with 10 bases fitting TRBD2. This CDR3 is 16 amino acids long. The V gene's germline CDR1 is SEHNR and CDR2 FQNEAQ (reference sequence). The V and J ends lost 9 bases and 2 bases, in that order; junction bases with no gene match: 11.

This sequence joins TRBV3-1 and TRBJ2-7, with D uncertain. The germline V and J ends were trimmed by 0 bases and 6 bases, with 9 bases remaining between them. This CDR3 spans 13 amino acids. In germline, CDR1 is LGHDT, CDR2 YNNKEL (reference sequence). CDR3 nucleotide sequence: TGTGCCAGCAGCCAAGATATGATCTCCGAGCAGTACGTC. Residues: CASSQDMISEQYV.